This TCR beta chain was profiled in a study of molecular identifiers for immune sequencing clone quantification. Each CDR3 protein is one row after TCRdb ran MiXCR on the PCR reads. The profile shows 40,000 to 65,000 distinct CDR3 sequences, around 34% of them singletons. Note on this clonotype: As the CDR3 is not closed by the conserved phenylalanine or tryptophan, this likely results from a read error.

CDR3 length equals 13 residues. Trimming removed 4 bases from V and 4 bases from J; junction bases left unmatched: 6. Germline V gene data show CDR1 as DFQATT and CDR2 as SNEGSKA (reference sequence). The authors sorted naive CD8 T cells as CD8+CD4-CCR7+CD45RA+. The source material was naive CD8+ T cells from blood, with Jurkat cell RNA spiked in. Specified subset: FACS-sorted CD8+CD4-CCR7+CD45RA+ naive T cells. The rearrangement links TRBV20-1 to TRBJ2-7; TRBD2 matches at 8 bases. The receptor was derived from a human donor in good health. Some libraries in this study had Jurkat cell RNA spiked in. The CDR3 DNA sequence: TGCAGTGCTACCGGGACTAGGGATTACGAGCAGTACTCC. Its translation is CSATGTRDYEQYS.